The 23 T cell receptor beta chains reported below all come from one sample, sequenced in a study of early T cells in non-severe SARS-CoV-2 infection. One entry per CDR3 protein, called by TCRdb with MiXCR from the 5' RACE reads. Of 40,000 to 60,000 distinct CDR3 sequences in the sample, around 6.9% were seen once. This specimen consisted of whole blood, obtained at baseline. The origin of the receptors is an adult who was a healthcare worker with PCR-confirmed SARS-CoV-2 infection or an uninfected control (not recorded which).

The table lists this clonotype with many counts. The V gene is TRBV6-5, the J gene TRBJ2-7; 7 positions match TRBD1. CDR1 and CDR2 (germline): MNHEY, SVGAGI. CDR3 length: 15 residues. V trimming: 7 bases; J trimming: 1 base; junction bases outside the gene matches: 10. In DNA, the CDR3 is TGTGCCAGCACCCAGACAGGGAAGGGGTCCTACGAGCAGTACTTC. Translated: CASTQTGKGSYEQYF.

Many counts were recorded for this clonotype. The gene calls are TRBV18 and TRBJ1-1, with 8 bases that match TRBD1. Germline loops: CDR1 KGHSH, CDR2 LQKENI. The CDR3 covers 16 residues. J lost 4 bases, V lost 1 base, and 8 bases had no gene match. CDR3 loop: CASSPRSQGAFTEAFF. CDR3 nucleotides: TGTGCCAGCTCACCACGTTCCCAGGGGGCTTTCACTGAAGCTTTCTTT.

The chain links TRBV7-8 to TRBJ2-7; D remains ambiguous. Germline assignment: CDR1 SGHVS and CDR2 FQNEAQ. V gave up 2 bases and J gave up 0 bases, with 11 bases separating them. The CDR3 is 15 residues long. Here the CDR3 reads CASSLRPDFSYEQYF. CDR3 sequence (DNA): TGTGCCAGCAGCTTAAGGCCAGACTTCTCCTACGAGCAGTACTTC.

The DNA for the CDR3 is TGTGCCAGCAGCTTATTCAGTAACTCTGGAAACACCATATATTTT. Protein product: CASSLFSNSGNTIYF. The chain couples TRBV11-2 to TRBJ1-3; D not resolved. CDR1 is SGHAT and CDR2 is FQNNGV in the germline V gene. The CDR3 is 15 residues long. Trimming cost V 2 bases and J 0 bases, with 8 bases left between them.

This chain joins TRBV6-6 and TRBJ2-7; 12 nucleotides match TRBD2. The CDR3 is 15 amino acids. From germline, CDR1 is MNHNY and CDR2 SVGAGI (reference sequence). V shed 2 bases and J 3 bases; nucleotides not matched to a gene: 2. CDR3 loop: CASSYGLAGFYEQYF. The CDR3 nucleotides are TGTGCCAGCAGTTACGGACTAGCGGGGTTCTACGAGCAGTACTTC.

This clonotype was recorded a few times. This sequence joins TRBV19 and TRBJ2-2; possibly TRBD1 for D (5 bases). Germline V CDR1 and CDR2: LNHDA, SQIVND (reference sequence). Trimming took 3 bases from V and 4 from J, leaving 18 bases between them. This CDR3 has 17 residues. CDR3 coding DNA: TGTGCCAGTAGTATTTTGGGGCCGAAGGGCGGCACCGGGGAGCTGTTTTTT. Translated, it gives CASSILGPKGGTGELFF. Full variable domain (outside the CDR3, taken from reference TRBV19 and TRBJ2-2): DGGITQSPKYLFRKEGQNVTLSCEQNLNHDAMYWYRQDPGQGLRLIYYSQIVNDFQKGDIAEGYSVSREKKESFPLTVTSAQKNPTAFYLCASSILGPKGGTGELFFGEGSRLTVL.

V is TRBV12-3 or TRBV12-4 and J is TRBJ1-6, with TRBD1 as a possible D gene (6 bases). The CDR3 extends over 12 amino acids. Trimming pared 6 bases from V and 9 bases from J, leaving 9 bases between. The DNA of the CDR3 is TGTGCCAGCAGAGGACAGACTTCACCCCTCCACTTT. Amino acids: CASRGQTSPLHF.

In this sample, this clonotype turned up many times. This chain connects TRBV4-1 to TRBJ2-2; the D gene is possibly TRBD1 (5 bases). Germline V lookup: CDR1 MGHRA, CDR2 YSYEKL. There are 13 residues in the CDR3. Trimming shortened V by 4 bases and J by 7 bases, and 10 bases separated the two germline ends. The DNA for the CDR3 is TGCGCCAGCAGCCTTGTCACAGGCGGGGAGCTGTTTTTT. Its protein is CASSLVTGGELFF.

This clonotype has ten or more counts. The chain recombines TRBV15 with TRBJ2-1; D perhaps matches TRBD1 (5 bases). V gave up 0 bases and J gave up 12 bases, with 15 bases separating them. Per germline, CDR1 LNHNV and CDR2 YYDKDF (reference sequence). The length of the CDR3 is 14 residues. This CDR3 is CATSRDLQGTGQFF. The CDR3 DNA reads TGTGCCACCAGCAGAGATCTGCAGGGCACTGGGCAGTTCTTC.

The V call is TRBV19, the J call TRBJ2-5; 11 bases line up with TRBD1. Per germline, CDR1 LNHDA and CDR2 SQIVND (reference sequence). The CDR3 has 15 residues. With 1 base clipped from V and 6 bases from J, the junction kept 4 bases outside the gene matches. For the CDR3, the DNA is TGTGCCAGTAGTATAGGGACAGGGGGCAGTAAGACCCAGTACTTC. Translation gives CASSIGTGGSKTQYF.

This clonotype occurred many times. The V and J genes are TRBV7-2 and TRBJ2-1; no reliable D call. The CDR3 loop spans 12 amino acids. Trimming took 1 base from V and 3 from J, leaving 1 base between them. Germline CDR1 reads SGHTA; CDR2 reads FQGNSA. In nucleotides, the CDR3 is TGTGCCAGCAGCTTAGTCTACAATGAGCAGTTCTTC. It translates to CASSLVYNEQFF.

The table lists this clonotype with a few counts. The J gene is TRBJ2-1, the V gene TRBV7-2, with D unclear. Germline values: CDR1 SGHTA, CDR2 FQGNSA. The CDR3 runs to 15 residues. The V gene lost 0 bases and the J gene lost 2 bases, with 8 bases spanning the gap. CDR3 sequence reads: CASSLARATYNEQFF. CDR3 nucleotide sequence: TGTGCCAGCAGCTTAGCCCGGGCTACCTACAATGAGCAGTTCTTC.

This clonotype has at least ten counts. The chain has TRBV14 and TRBJ2-3; maybe TRBD2 (6 bases). V was cut by 2 bases and J by 3 bases, with 15 bases left in between. The length of the CDR3 is 16 residues. Germline lookup yields CDR1 SGHDN and CDR2 FVKESK. The CDR3 DNA follows: TGTGCCAGCAGCCAAATCTGGTCCGGGGGTACAGATACGCAGTATTTT. Translation gives CASSQIWSGGTDTQYF.

In its sample, this clonotype was seen many times. V gene TRBV5-1 combines with J gene TRBJ1-2; D is ambiguous. Germline V lookup: CDR1 SGHRS, CDR2 YFSETQ. This CDR3 spans 14 amino acids. V lost 0 bases and J 6 bases, leaving 12 bases between the germline ends. The CDR3 region has the DNA TGCGCCAGCAGCTTGGTCGCCCTTTCTGATGGCTACACCTTC. As protein: CASSLVALSDGYTF.

Details on this clonotype: Since a much larger clone is just one base distant, this may be a read error. This chain joins TRBV7-2 and TRBJ2-5; 9 bases map to TRBD2. This CDR3 is built from 14 residues. With 10 bases clipped from V and 5 bases from J, the junction kept 11 bases outside the gene matches. Germline V CDR1 and CDR2: SGHTA, FQGNSA. CDR3 DNA sequence: TGTGCCAACAGAAACAGACTAGCGGCGGAGACCCAGTACTTC. This sequence encodes CANRNRLAAETQYF.

In its sample, this clonotype was seen many times. The V gene is TRBV7-9, the J gene TRBJ1-2; perhaps TRBD1 as D (5 bases). Looked up from germline, CDR1 is SEHNR and CDR2 is FQNEAQ (reference sequence). The CDR3 is 11 amino acids. Trimming took off 8 bases at V and 2 bases at J, with 6 bases between the two ends. The DNA for the CDR3 is TGTGCCAGCGGGACCAACTATGGCTACACCTTC. This encodes CASGTNYGYTF.

This clonotype was counted a few times. The gene calls are TRBV4-2 and TRBJ1-4; tentative D call: TRBD1 (5 bases). The V gene lost 4 bases and the J gene lost 2 bases, with 11 bases spanning the gap. Germline CDR1 LGHNA, CDR2 YNFKEQ. CDR3 size: 15 residues. DNA of the CDR3: TGTGCCAGCAGCCCAACACAGGCGACTAATGAAAAACTGTTTTTT. This encodes CASSPTQATNEKLFF.

A few counts support this clonotype. The chain employs TRBV11-2 and TRBJ2-3; D is ambiguous. Trimming pared 5 bases from V and 0 bases from J, leaving 15 bases between. The germline V gene has CDR1 SGHAT and CDR2 FQNNGV. The length of the CDR3 is 16 residues. Here the CDR3 DNA reads TGTGCCAGCAGCGTCGTTCTTGGCGGAAGCACAGATACGCAGTATTTT. Translated, it gives CASSVVLGGSTDTQYF. Filled out from reference TRBV11-2 and TRBJ2-3, the complete variable domain reads EAGVAQSPRYKIIEKRQSVAFWCNPISGHATLYWYQQILGQGPKLLIQFQNNGVVDDSQLPKDRFSAERLKGVDSTLKIQPAKLEDSAVYLCASSVVLGGSTDTQYFGPGTRLTVL.

V usage is TRBV4-3 and J usage is TRBJ2-7, with D possibly matching TRBD1 (7 bases). This CDR3 comprises 15 residues. V was cut by 2 bases and J by 6 bases, with 17 bases left in between. CDR1 and CDR2 from the germline V gene are LGHNA and YSLEER. The CDR3 loop reads CASSQRDRDSSEQYF. CDR3 coding DNA: TGCGCCAGCAGCCAAAGAGACAGGGACTCTTCCGAGCAGTACTTC.

This clonotype was recorded many times. This chain links TRBV7-2 with TRBJ2-4; D remains unclear. This CDR3 has 15 amino acids. The germline gives CDR1 SGHTA, CDR2 FQGNSA. V shed 3 bases and J shed 6 bases, with 15 bases lying between them. The CDR3 reads CASSLRLAEPNIQYF. The CDR3, as DNA: TGTGCCAGCAGCTTGAGACTCGCGGAGCCAAACATTCAGTACTTC.

The chain carries TRBV4-1 and TRBJ1-2; tentative D call: TRBD1 (6 bases). Trimming removed 0 bases from V and 4 bases from J, with 12 bases in between. Germline assignment: CDR1 MGHRA and CDR2 YSYEKL. The CDR3 totals 15 residues. Written as DNA, the CDR3 is TGCGCCAGCAGCCAAGAGATTGCGGGGGCCTATGGCTACACCTTC. Its translation: CASSQEIAGAYGYTF.

This clonotype has ten or more counts. This chain connects TRBV4-3 to TRBJ2-1, with 7 nucleotides matching TRBD1. Germline-derived CDR1 and CDR2 are LGHNA and YSLEER. J lost 8 bases, V lost 1 base, and 11 bases had no gene match. The CDR3 has 16 amino acids. As DNA, the CDR3 is TGCGCCAGCAGCCAAGGGCCTAGACAGGGTAGGGATGAGCAGTTCTTC. Its translation: CASSQGPRQGRDEQFF.

The chain joins TRBV19 to TRBJ2-3, with TRBD2 matching over 10 bases. Trimming at V came to 3 bases and at J to 3 bases, leaving 6 bases not matched to a gene. Germline CDR1 LNHDA, CDR2 SQIVND (reference sequence). The CDR3 is 16 amino acids. The CDR3 sequence: CASSIHTSGKTDTQYF. For the CDR3, the DNA is TGTGCCAGTAGTATCCACACTAGCGGGAAGACAGATACGCAGTATTTT.